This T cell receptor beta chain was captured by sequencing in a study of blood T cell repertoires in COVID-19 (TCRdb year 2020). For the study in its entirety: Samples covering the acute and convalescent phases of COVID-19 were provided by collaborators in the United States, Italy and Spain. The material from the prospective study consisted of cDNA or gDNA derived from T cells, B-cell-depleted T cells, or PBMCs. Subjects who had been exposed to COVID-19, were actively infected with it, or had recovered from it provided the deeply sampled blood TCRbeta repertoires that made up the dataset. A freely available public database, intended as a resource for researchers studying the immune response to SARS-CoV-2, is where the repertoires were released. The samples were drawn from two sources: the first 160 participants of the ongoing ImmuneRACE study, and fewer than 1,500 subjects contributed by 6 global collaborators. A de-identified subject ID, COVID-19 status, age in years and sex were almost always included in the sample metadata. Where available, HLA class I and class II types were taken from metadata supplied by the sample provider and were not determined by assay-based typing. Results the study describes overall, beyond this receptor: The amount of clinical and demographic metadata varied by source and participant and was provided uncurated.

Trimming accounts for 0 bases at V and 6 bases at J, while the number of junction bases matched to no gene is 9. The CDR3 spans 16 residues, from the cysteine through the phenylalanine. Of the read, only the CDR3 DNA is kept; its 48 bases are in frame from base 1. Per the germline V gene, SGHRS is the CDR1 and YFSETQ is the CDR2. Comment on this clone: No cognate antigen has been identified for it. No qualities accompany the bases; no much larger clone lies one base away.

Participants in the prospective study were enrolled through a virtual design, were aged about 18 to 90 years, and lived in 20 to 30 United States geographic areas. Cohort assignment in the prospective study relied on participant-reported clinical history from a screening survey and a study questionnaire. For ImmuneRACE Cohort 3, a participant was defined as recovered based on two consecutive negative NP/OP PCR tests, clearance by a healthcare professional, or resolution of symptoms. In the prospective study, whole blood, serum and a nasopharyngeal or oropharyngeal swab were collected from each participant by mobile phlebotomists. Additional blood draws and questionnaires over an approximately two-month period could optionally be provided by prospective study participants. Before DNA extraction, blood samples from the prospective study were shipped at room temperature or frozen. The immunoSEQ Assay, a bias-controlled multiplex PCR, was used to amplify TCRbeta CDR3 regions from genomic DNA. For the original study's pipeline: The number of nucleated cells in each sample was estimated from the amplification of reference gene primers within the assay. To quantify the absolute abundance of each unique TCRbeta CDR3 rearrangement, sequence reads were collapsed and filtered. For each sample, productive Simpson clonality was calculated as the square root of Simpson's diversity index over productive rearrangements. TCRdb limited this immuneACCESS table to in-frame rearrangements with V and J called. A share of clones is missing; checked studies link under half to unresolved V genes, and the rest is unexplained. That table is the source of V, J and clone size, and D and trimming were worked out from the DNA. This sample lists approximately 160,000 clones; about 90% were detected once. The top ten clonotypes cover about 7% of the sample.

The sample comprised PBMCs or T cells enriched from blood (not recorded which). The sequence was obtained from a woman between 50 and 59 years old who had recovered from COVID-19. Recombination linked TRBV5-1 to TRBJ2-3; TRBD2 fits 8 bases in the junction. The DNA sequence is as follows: TGCGCCAGCAGCTTGGTCCCGAGCGGGAGAGGCGATACGCAGTATTTT. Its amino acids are CASSLVPSGRGDTQYF.